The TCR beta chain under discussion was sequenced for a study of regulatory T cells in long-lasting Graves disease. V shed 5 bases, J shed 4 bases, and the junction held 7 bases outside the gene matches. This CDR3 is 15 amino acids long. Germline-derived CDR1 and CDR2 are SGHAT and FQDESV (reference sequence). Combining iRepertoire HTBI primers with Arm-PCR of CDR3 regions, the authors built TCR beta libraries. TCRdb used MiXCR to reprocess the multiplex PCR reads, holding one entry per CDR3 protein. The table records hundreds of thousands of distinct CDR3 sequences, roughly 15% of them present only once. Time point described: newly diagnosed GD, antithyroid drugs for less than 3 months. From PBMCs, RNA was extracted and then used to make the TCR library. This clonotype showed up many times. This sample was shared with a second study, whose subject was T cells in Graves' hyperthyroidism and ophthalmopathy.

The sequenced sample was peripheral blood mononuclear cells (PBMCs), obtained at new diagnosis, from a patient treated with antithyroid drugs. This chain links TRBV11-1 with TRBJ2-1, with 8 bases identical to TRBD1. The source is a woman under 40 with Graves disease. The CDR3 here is CASSLGQGGYNEQFF. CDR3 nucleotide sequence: TGTGCCAGCAGCCTAGGACAGGGCGGTTACAATGAGCAGTTCTTC.